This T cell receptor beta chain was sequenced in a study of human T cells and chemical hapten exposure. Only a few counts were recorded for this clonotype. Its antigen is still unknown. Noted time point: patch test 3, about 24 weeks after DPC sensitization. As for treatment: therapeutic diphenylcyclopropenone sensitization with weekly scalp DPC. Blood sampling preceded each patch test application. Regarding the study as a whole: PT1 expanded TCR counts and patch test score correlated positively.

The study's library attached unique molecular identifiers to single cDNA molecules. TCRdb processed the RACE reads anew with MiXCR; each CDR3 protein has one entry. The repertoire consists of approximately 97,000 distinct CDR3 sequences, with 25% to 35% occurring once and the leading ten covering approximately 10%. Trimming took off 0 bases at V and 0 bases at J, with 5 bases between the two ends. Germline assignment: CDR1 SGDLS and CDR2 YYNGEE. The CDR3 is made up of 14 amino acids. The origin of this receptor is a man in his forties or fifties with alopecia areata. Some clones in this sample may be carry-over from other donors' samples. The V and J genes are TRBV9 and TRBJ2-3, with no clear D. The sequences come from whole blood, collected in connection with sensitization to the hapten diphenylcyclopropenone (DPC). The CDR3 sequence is CASSVASSTDTQYF. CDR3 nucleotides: TGTGCCAGCAGCGTAGCTTCAAGCACAGATACGCAGTATTTT.